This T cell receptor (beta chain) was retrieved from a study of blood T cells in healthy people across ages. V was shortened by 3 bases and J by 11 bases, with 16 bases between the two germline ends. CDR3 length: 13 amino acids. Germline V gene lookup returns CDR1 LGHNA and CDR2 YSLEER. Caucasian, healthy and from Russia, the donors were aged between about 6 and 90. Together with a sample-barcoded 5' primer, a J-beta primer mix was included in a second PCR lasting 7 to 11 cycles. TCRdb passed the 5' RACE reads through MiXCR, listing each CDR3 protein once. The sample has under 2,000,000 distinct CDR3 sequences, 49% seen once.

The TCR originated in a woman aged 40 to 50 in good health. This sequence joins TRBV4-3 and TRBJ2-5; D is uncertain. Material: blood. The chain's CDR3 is CASSHGLNNEQYF. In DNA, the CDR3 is TGCGCCAGCAGCCATGGTTTAAACAATGAGCAGTACTTC.